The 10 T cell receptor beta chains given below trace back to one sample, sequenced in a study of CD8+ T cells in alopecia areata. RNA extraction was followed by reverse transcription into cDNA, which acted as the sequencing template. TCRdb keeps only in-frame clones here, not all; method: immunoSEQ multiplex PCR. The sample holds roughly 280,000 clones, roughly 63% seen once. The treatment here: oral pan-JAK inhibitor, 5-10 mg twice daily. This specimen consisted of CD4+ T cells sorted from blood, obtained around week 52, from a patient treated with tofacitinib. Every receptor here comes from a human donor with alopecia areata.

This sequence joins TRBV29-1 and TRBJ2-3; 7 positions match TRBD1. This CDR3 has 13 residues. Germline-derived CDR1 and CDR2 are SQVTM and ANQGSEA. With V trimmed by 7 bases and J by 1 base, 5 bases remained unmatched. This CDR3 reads CSEIGTGTDTQYF. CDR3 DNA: TGCAGCGAGATCGGGACAGGCACAGATACGCAGTATTTT.

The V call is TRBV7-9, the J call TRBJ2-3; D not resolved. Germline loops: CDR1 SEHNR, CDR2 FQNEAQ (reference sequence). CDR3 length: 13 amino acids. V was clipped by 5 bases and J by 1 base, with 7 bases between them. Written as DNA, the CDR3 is TGTGCCAGCAGCCTATACGGCACAGATACGCAGTATTTT. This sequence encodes CASSLYGTDTQYF.

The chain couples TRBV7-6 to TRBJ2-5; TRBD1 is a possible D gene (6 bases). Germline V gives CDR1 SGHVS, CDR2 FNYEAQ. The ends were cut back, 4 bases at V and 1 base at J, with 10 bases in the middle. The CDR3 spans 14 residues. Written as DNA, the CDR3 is TGTGCCAGCAGCTCCAGGGGCGTCCAAGAGACCCAGTACTTC. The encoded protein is CASSSRGVQETQYF.

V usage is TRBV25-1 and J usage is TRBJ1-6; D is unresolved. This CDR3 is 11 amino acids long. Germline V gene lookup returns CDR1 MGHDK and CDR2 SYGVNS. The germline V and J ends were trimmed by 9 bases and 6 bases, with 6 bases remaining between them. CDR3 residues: CASLPNSPLHF. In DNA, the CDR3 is TGTGCCAGTCTTCCTAATTCACCCCTCCACTTT.

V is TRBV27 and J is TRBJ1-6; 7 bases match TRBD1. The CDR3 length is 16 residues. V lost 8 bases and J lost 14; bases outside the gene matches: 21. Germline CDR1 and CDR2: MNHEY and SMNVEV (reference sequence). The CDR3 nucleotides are TGTGCCAGCCGATTGATCCCCACAGGGGCAAGCGGAACCCTCCACTTT. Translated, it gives CASRLIPTGASGTLHF.

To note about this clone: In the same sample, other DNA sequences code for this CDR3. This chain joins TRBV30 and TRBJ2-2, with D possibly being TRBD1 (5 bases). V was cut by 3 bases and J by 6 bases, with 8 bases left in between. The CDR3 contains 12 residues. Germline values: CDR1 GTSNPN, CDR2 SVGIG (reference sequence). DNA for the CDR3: TGTGCCTGGAGGGCAGGGCCCGGGGAGCTGTTTTTT. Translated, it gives CAWRAGPGELFF.

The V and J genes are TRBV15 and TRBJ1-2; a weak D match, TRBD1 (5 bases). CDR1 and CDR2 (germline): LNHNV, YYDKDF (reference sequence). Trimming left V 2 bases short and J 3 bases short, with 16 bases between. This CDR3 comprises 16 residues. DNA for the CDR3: TGTGCCACCAGCAGACGTCACGGGGCGAAGGACTATGGCTACACCTTC. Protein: CATSRRHGAKDYGYTF.

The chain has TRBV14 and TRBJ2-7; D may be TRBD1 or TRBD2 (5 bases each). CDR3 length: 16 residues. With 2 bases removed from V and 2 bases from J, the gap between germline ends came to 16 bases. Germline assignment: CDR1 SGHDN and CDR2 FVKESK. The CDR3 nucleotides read TGTGCCAGCAGCCAAATCTTGGGGACGGAAGCCTACGAGCAGTACTTC. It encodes CASSQILGTEAYEQYF.

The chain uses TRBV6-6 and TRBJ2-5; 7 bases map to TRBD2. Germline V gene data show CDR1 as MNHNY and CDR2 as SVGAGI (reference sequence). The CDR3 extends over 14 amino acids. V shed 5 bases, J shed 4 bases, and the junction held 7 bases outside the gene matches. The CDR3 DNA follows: TGTGCCAGCAGTCAGGCGGGGGTAAGAGAGACCCAGTACTTC. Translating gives CASSQAGVRETQYF.

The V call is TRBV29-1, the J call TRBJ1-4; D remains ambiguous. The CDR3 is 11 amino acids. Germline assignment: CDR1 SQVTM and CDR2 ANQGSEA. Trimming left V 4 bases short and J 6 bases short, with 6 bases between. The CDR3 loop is CSVGGDEKLFF. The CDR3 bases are TGCAGCGTTGGAGGAGATGAAAAACTGTTTTTT.